This TCR beta chain was identified in a study of blood T cell repertoires in COVID-19 (dated by TCRdb to 2020 to 2021). General notes on the study: Samples from collaborators originated in the United States, Italy and Spain and spanned both the acute and convalescent phases of COVID-19. The prospective study material was composed of cDNA or gDNA derived from T cells, B-cell-depleted T cells, or PBMCs. Deeply sampled blood TCRbeta repertoires from subjects exposed to, actively infected with, or recovered from COVID-19 were included in the dataset. A freely available public database, intended as a resource for researchers studying the immune response to SARS-CoV-2, is where the repertoires were released. Samples were obtained from the ongoing ImmuneRACE study (first 160 participants) and from over a thousand subjects provided by 6 global collaborators. A de-identified subject ID, COVID-19 status, age in years and sex were almost always included in the sample metadata. Where HLA class I and class II types were available, the types were taken from metadata supplied by the sample provider, not from assay-based typing.

Worth noting for this clone: Its specific antigen is unknown. No clone much larger than this one lies a single base away; base qualities are absent.

The CDR3, cysteine through phenylalanine, is 16 amino acids long. CDR3 DNA only is kept here, 48 bases in frame from base 1. Cut back by 6 bases and 4 bases, the V and J ends lie 21 bases apart. Per the germline V gene, MNHEY is the CDR1 and SVGEGT is the CDR2. Another Seattle source contributed samples from volunteer blood donors who had recovered from COVID-19. Each collaborating institution followed its own protocols to collect whole blood in K2EDTA tubes. For TCRbeta analysis, collaborator samples were shipped as frozen whole blood, as isolated PBMCs, or as DNA extracted from either sample type. TCRbeta CDR3 regions were amplified from genomic DNA by means of the immunoSEQ Assay, a bias-controlled multiplex PCR. Per the authors' processing: Nucleated cell counts per sample were estimated from amplification of reference gene primers within the assay. To quantify the absolute abundance of each unique TCRbeta CDR3 rearrangement, sequence reads were collapsed and filtered. For each sample, productive Simpson clonality was calculated as the square root of Simpson's diversity index across productive rearrangements. Sourced from immuneACCESS, this table was stored by TCRdb with only in-frame sequences that have V and J called. A share of the clones is absent; for the studies checked, an unresolved V gene accounts for under half, and the remainder has no known explanation. Clone size and V and J calls were adopted from that table, with D and trimming inferred from the DNA. Across this sample there are about 280,000 clones, with about four fifths seen only once. Approximately 9% of the sample rests with the top ten.

Results and caveats for the whole study, not just this receptor: The amount of clinical and demographic metadata varied by source and participant and was provided uncurated.

Rearrangement joined TRBV6-2 or TRBV6-3 to TRBJ2-5; no D gene can be assigned with confidence. This TCR was recovered from a woman in her forties or fifties who had recovered from COVID-19. The sample comprised peripheral blood. The CDR3 loop reads CASSHFGSSNRETQYF. The DNA reads as follows: TGTGCCAGCAGCCACTTCGGGTCCTCCAACCGAGAGACCCAGTACTTC.